This passage covers 3 T cell receptor beta chains from one sample sequenced in a study of blood T cells in healthy people across ages. Through a sample-barcoded 5' primer and a J-beta primer mix, a second PCR was run for roughly 7 to 11 cycles. TCRdb reprocessed the 5' RACE reads via MiXCR and lists one record per CDR3 protein. Seen here are 1.2 million to 1.5 million distinct CDR3 sequences, roughly 45% observed once, and the top ten hold 7.9%. The material sequenced was blood. The source of these receptors is a woman aged 18-35 years in good health.

The chain has TRBV5-1 and TRBJ2-1; 11 nucleotides agree with TRBD2. The germline gives CDR1 SGHRS, CDR2 YFSETQ. The CDR3 is made up of 15 amino acids. J was trimmed by 9 bases and V by 4 bases; bases with no gene match: 9. The CDR3 DNA sequence: TGCGCCAGCAGCCCTCCGGGACTAGCGGTGAGTGAGCAGTTCTTC. It encodes CASSPPGLAVSEQFF.

The chain has TRBV2 and TRBJ2-4; TRBD2 might be the D (5 bases). Germline CDR1 reads SNHLY; CDR2 reads FYNNEI. V lost 2 bases, J lost 2 bases, and 16 bases lay in between. The CDR3 totals 17 residues. The CDR3 loop reads CASSEWFSEGSKNIQYF. DNA for the CDR3: TGTGCCAGCAGTGAATGGTTTAGCGAAGGGTCCAAAAACATTCAGTACTTC.

This chain connects TRBV7-9 to TRBJ2-1; D perhaps matches TRBD1 (6 bases). The length of the CDR3 is 13 residues. V was pared by 10 bases and J by 0 bases, with 10 bases between. Per the germline V gene, CDR1 is SEHNR and CDR2 is FQNEAQ (reference sequence). In nucleotides, the CDR3 is TGTGCCATCAACAGGGACTCCTACAATGAGCAGTTCTTC. This sequence encodes CAINRDSYNEQFF. Full variable domain (outside the CDR3, taken from reference TRBV7-9 and TRBJ2-1): DTGVSQNPRHKITKRGQNVTFRCDPISEHNRLYWYRQTLGQGPEFLTYFQNEAQLEKSRLLSDRFSAERPKGSFSTLEIQRTEQGDSAMYLCAINRDSYNEQFFGPGTRLTVL.